The 19 T cell receptor beta chains below come from one sample, sequenced in a study of T-cell memory formation after mild COVID-19 (dated by TCRdb to the early 2020s). The library relied on 5' RACE. For sequencing, an Illumina NovaSeq 6000 was employed. TCRdb reprocessing: public reads trimmed at Q25 with fastp, clones called with MiXCR, in-frame beta chains kept. One record per CDR3 amino acid sequence lists the most common genes and DNA. The sample table holds 55,000 to 75,000 distinct CDR3 sequences, of which 25% to 35% were seen once. Clones ranked in the top ten supply roughly 41% of the sample. Source material: PBMCs or a T cell subset sorted from them (not recorded which). These receptors originate from a man aged 18 to 35 who had mild COVID-19 (a few samples of this study predate the infection). The sample titles of this study are shuffled in the database, so cell type and time point are left out; the donor was told from shared clones.

In its sample, this clonotype was seen a few times. The chain joins TRBV13 to TRBJ2-4; the D is unclear. V shed 2 bases and J shed 1 base, with 9 bases lying between them. Germline V CDR1 and CDR2: PRHDT, FYEKMQ (reference sequence). CDR3 size: 15 residues. The CDR3 sequence: CASSLRLRAKNIQYF. The DNA of the CDR3 is TGTGCCAGCAGCTTACGGCTCAGGGCCAAAAACATTCAGTACTTC.

This chain links TRBV5-1 with TRBJ2-7, with unresolved D. The CDR3 is 14 residues long. Trimming pared 2 bases from V and 2 bases from J, leaving 11 bases between. Looked up from germline, CDR1 is SGHRS and CDR2 is YFSETQ. CDR3 in amino acids: CASSFETGPYEQYF. The CDR3 nucleotides are TGCGCCAGCAGCTTCGAGACTGGACCCTACGAGCAGTACTTC.

The rearrangement uses TRBV6-5 and TRBJ2-7; a weak D match, TRBD2 (5 bases). V was cut by 6 bases and J by 6 bases, with 12 bases left in between. Germline assignment: CDR1 MNHEY and CDR2 SVGAGI. This CDR3 region has 12 residues. The CDR3 protein is CASSPGGGEQYV. CDR3 nucleotide sequence: TGTGCCAGCAGCCCAGGAGGAGGCGAGCAGTACGTC.

This clonotype showed up just once. Since no conserved phenylalanine or tryptophan closes the CDR3, a read error is the likely cause. The chain couples TRBV7-2 to TRBJ2-1, with 8 nucleotides matching TRBD1. The CDR3 sequence is 15 residues long. Germline V gives CDR1 SGHTA, CDR2 FQGNSA. V shed 5 bases, J shed 6 bases, and the junction held 9 bases outside the gene matches. CDR3 coding DNA: TGTGCCAGCAGCCCCACGGCCGGACAGGGCAATGAGCAGTTCTTA. Translation: CASSPTAGQGNEQFL.

The rearrangement uses TRBV4-1 and TRBJ1-2, with TRBD1 identical over 10 bases. The CDR3 length is 17 residues. CDR1 and CDR2 (germline): MGHRA, YSYEKL. After removal of 1 base from V and 3 bases from J, the junction contained 8 bases not matched to a gene. The CDR3 sequence: CASSQVGTGALDYGYTF. In DNA, the CDR3 is TGCGCCAGCAGCCAAGTGGGGACAGGGGCTTTAGACTATGGCTACACCTTC.

V is TRBV28 and J is TRBJ2-5; 14 nucleotides line up with TRBD2. The CDR3 totals 21 residues. The germline V gene encodes CDR1 MDHEN and CDR2 SYDVKM. The V gene end was trimmed by 3 bases and the J gene end by 1 base; junction bases not matched to a gene: 16. CDR3 amino acids: CASSLGAPGLAGAYLQETQYF. DNA of the CDR3: TGTGCCAGCAGTTTGGGGGCGCCGGGACTAGCGGGGGCTTACCTCCAAGAGACCCAGTACTTC.

This clonotype was found a few times. This chain uses TRBV7-9 with TRBJ2-1; 9 bases match TRBD1. The trim removed 3 bases at V and 8 bases at J, leaving 2 bases unmatched. This CDR3 has 13 residues. CDR1 and CDR2 (germline): SEHNR, FQNEAQ (reference sequence). CDR3 bases: TGTGCCAGCAGCTTGTGGACAGGGGATGAGCAGTTCTTC. Translated: CASSLWTGDEQFF.

In its sample, this clonotype was seen a few times. The chain links TRBV6-2 or TRBV6-3 to TRBJ2-5; D not resolved. Trimming left V 5 bases short and J 4 bases short, with 20 bases between. This CDR3 is 16 amino acids long. Germline CDR1 is MNHEY and CDR2 is SVGEGT. The CDR3 sequence: CASSDPEELVRETQYF. The DNA of the CDR3 is TGTGCCAGCAGTGACCCTGAAGAATTAGTGAGAGAGACCCAGTACTTC.

A few counts support this clonotype. The chain employs TRBV7-9 and TRBJ2-5; 12 bases are shared with TRBD2. The germline gives CDR1 SEHNR, CDR2 FQNEAQ (reference sequence). The trim removed 5 bases at V and 1 base at J, leaving 8 bases unmatched. The CDR3 is 17 residues long. Here the CDR3 DNA reads TGTGCCAGCAGCCAAGGGACTAGCGGGTTCGTCCAAGAGACCCAGTACTTC. It is translated as CASSQGTSGFVQETQYF.

The chain has TRBV7-9 and TRBJ1-2; D call uncertain. CDR1 and CDR2 (germline): SEHNR, FQNEAQ (reference sequence). The CDR3 contains 15 residues. V was pared by 5 bases and J by 4 bases, with 17 bases between. The DNA for the CDR3 is TGTGCCAGCAGCCCCCTCCTGGGGAATGGCTATGGCTACACCTTC. Protein sequence: CASSPLLGNGYGYTF.

This clonotype was seen a few times. This chain joins TRBV4-1 and TRBJ2-1; D gene uncertain. The CDR3 extends over 19 amino acids. V lost 5 bases to trimming and J lost 4 bases, with 27 bases between them. Germline V CDR1 and CDR2: MGHRA, YSYEKL. The CDR3, as DNA: TGCGCCAGCAGCAAAGCCGCCCCTTTGGAAGACCGGCTGTACAATGAGCAGTTCTTC. Its translation is CASSKAAPLEDRLYNEQFF.

The rearrangement links TRBV4-1 to TRBJ1-2; no firm D call. The CDR3 length is 16 residues. V was trimmed by 0 bases and J by 0 bases, leaving 11 bases between them. CDR1 is MGHRA, CDR2 YSYEKL, per germline. The CDR3 nucleotides are TGCGCCAGCAGCCAAGAAAAGGGAGTAGCTAACTATGGCTACACCTTC. Translating it yields CASSQEKGVANYGYTF.

This clonotype appeared a few times. This chain uses TRBV7-2 with TRBJ2-2; 10 bases agree with TRBD1. With V trimmed by 5 bases and J by 1 base, 7 bases remained unmatched. Per germline, CDR1 SGHTA and CDR2 FQGNSA. The CDR3 is 17 amino acids. The CDR3 protein is CASSTGGTGVNTGELFF. As DNA, the CDR3 is TGTGCCAGCAGCACTGGGGGGACAGGGGTGAACACCGGGGAGCTGTTTTTT. Full variable domain (outside the CDR3, taken from reference TRBV7-2 and TRBJ2-2): GAGVSQSPSNKVTEKGKDVELRCDPISGHTALYWYRQSLGQGLEFLIYFQGNSAPDKSGLPSDRFSAERTGGSVSTLTIQRTQQEDSAVYLCASSTGGTGVNTGELFFGEGSRLTVL.

Concerning this clonotype: A read error may account for a junction end that differs from germline. V gene TRBV5-1 combines with J gene TRBJ1-1; D is perhaps TRBD1 (5 bases). The CDR3 has 17 residues. In germline, CDR1 is SGHRS, CDR2 YFSETQ. The CDR3 loop is CDSSLAITGGMNTEAFF. CDR3 nucleotides: TGCGACAGCAGCTTGGCTATTACGGGGGGGATGAACACTGAAGCTTTCTTT.

This sequence joins TRBV7-2 and TRBJ2-7, with D possibly called TRBD1 or TRBD2 (5 bases each). The CDR3 loop spans 13 amino acids. Germline lookup yields CDR1 SGHTA and CDR2 FQGNSA. V shed 1 base and J shed 5 bases, with 9 bases lying between them. In nucleotides, the CDR3 is TGTGCCAGCAGCTTAGAAAGGGGACACGAGCAGTACTTC. Residues: CASSLERGHEQYF.

The chain employs TRBV20-1 and TRBJ1-2; 7 bases align to TRBD1. This CDR3 spans 15 amino acids. Per the germline V gene, CDR1 is DFQATT and CDR2 is SNEGSKA (reference sequence). The V gene end was trimmed by 5 bases and the J gene end by 0 bases; junction bases not matched to a gene: 9. The CDR3 is CSAGTAYTTNYGYTF. The DNA of the CDR3 is TGCAGTGCTGGGACAGCCTATACCACTAACTATGGCTACACCTTC.

Here the CDR3 reads CASSPRTGDSPLHF. In DNA, the CDR3 is TGCGCCAGCAGCCCTCGGACAGGGGATTCACCCCTCCACTTT. The rearrangement links TRBV5-1 to TRBJ1-6, with 9 bases matching TRBD1. The J segment lost 8 bases and the V segment lost 4 bases, leaving 4 bases of the junction unmatched. This CDR3 spans 14 amino acids. Germline loops: CDR1 SGHRS, CDR2 YFSETQ. The full variable domain, with the rest looked up from reference TRBV5-1 and TRBJ1-6, is KAGVTQTPRYLIKTRGQQVTLSCSPISGHRSVSWYQQTPGQGLQFLFEYFSETQRNKGNFPGRFSGRQFSNSRSEMNVSTLELGDSALYLCASSPRTGDSPLHFGNGTRLTVT.

This chain joins TRBV10-3 and TRBJ2-7; D possibly corresponds to TRBD1 (6 bases). CDR1 ENHRY and CDR2 SYGVKD come from the germline V gene. The V and J ends lost 6 bases and 1 base respectively, with 13 bases between them. This CDR3 is built from 14 residues. The CDR3 reads CAIRFQDSSYEQYF. DNA for the CDR3: TGTGCCATCAGATTCCAGGACAGTTCCTACGAGCAGTACTTC.

This clonotype was observed a handful of times. The chain employs TRBV12-5 and TRBJ2-1; D is ambiguous. The CDR3 is 12 residues long. Germline CDR1 LGHNT, CDR2 FRNRAP. The V end lost 6 bases, the J end lost 7 bases, and 10 bases lay between the germline ends. The CDR3 loop is CASGLGRNEQFF. Here the CDR3 DNA reads TGTGCTAGTGGGCTCGGGCGAAATGAGCAGTTCTTC. The full variable domain, its missing parts supplied by reference TRBV12-5 and TRBJ2-1, is DARVTQTPRHKVTEMGQEVTMRCQPILGHNTVFWYRQTMMQGLELLAYFRNRAPLDDSGMPKDRFSAEMPDATLATLKIQPSEPRDSAVYFCASGLGRNEQFFGPGTRLTVL.